This T cell receptor beta chain was recorded in a study of shared clonotypes between healthy human individuals. The overall study: A donor's plate count was three for CD4 naive and three for CD4 memory; CD8 naive had two and CD8 memory one. Findings of the study overall: Non-shared clonotypes displayed generation probabilities falling below those of clonotypes present in all four donors.

Looked up from germline, CDR1 is SNHLY and CDR2 is FYNNEI. V dropped 6 bases and J dropped 0 bases, with 11 bases sitting between them. The CDR3 is 15 amino acids. This clone was observed a single time. Its cognate antigen is unknown. CD45RA+ naive and CD45RA-negative memory subsets were separated from CD4+ cells. At the deep level, the assay was run. TCRdb keeps only in-frame clones here, not all; method: immunoSEQ multiplex PCR. This sample yields a few million clones, of which approximately 90% are seen a single time; over 0.12% belongs to the top ten. The sequencing input was naive CD4+ T cells sorted from blood. Subset reported: CD45RA+ positively selected. The receptor was isolated from a man between 18 and 29 years old in good health. The V call is TRBV2, the J call TRBJ1-4, with D tentatively TRBD1 (6 bases). This chain's CDR3 is CASSGGDATNEKLFF. CDR3 DNA: TGTGCCAGCAGCGGGGGCGATGCAACTAATGAAAAACTGTTTTTT.